This T cell receptor beta chain comes out of a study of blood T cell repertoires in COVID-19. Overall study: Some COVID-19 samples were acute and others convalescent; all came from the United States, Italy and Spain.

Those who participated ranged in age from roughly 18 to 89 years and resided in around 22 US areas. TCRdb's copy holds only in-frame clones and misses some; the assay was immunoSEQ multiplex PCR. The sample records a few hundred thousand clones, around 90% being singletons. Germline loops: CDR1 WNHNN, CDR2 SYGVQD (reference sequence). CDR3 length: 14 amino acids. Trimming removed 5 bases from V and 5 bases from J; junction bases left unmatched: 6. The V gene is TRBV10-1, the J gene TRBJ2-3; 8 bases agree with TRBD2. Sequencing was done on a sample of PBMCs or T cells enriched from blood (not recorded which). The receptor was derived from a human donor in a cohort exposed to, infected with or recovered from COVID-19 (not recorded which). The donor label of this sample is uncertain. CDR3 protein: CASSSGGVEDTQYF. In DNA, the CDR3 is TGCGCCAGCAGTAGCGGGGGAGTGGAAGATACGCAGTATTTT.